These 10 T cell receptor beta chains came from one sample sequenced in a study of spatial heterogeneity in lung cancer. MiXCR, run by TCRdb on the 5' RACE reads, gives a single entry per CDR3 protein. This repertoire shows 43,000 or so distinct CDR3 sequences, around 11% found once; its top ten account for over 30%. Time point described: blood at routine non-recurrence follow-up after resection. This specimen consisted of PBMCs, obtained at follow-up. The receptors were gathered from a male donor with early-stage non-small cell lung cancer.

This clonotype was seen ten or more times. V is TRBV10-3 and J is TRBJ2-1, with TRBD2 matching 10 bases. The CDR3 has 16 amino acids. In germline, CDR1 is ENHRY, CDR2 SYGVKD. Losses at the gene ends were 0 bases for V and 6 bases for J; bases not matched to a gene: 5. This CDR3 reads CAISESSGRDPNEQFF. CDR3 nucleotides: TGTGCCATCAGTGAGTCAAGCGGGAGGGATCCCAATGAGCAGTTCTTC.

This clonotype turned up a few times. The rearrangement uses TRBV7-2 and TRBJ2-3; D is ambiguous. The length of the CDR3 is 15 residues. Trimming cost V 2 bases and J 3 bases, with 12 bases left between them. CDR1 and CDR2 from the germline V gene are SGHTA and FQGNSA. CDR3 amino acids: CASSLTLGVTDTQYF. The CDR3 nucleotides are TGTGCCAGCAGCTTAACATTGGGCGTAACAGATACGCAGTATTTT.

This clonotype was found a few times. This rearrangement joins TRBV14 to TRBJ2-5; D remains ambiguous. The CDR3 covers 12 residues. Per germline, CDR1 SGHDN and CDR2 FVKESK. Trimming removed 0 bases from V and 4 bases from J, with 3 bases in between. The CDR3 sequence: CASSQERETQYF. For the CDR3, the DNA is TGTGCCAGCAGCCAAGAGAGAGAGACCCAGTACTTC.

In the case of this clonotype: One junction end disagrees with the germline gene, perhaps due to a read error. The chain is built from TRBV29-1 and TRBJ2-3, with D possibly matching TRBD2 (5 bases). This CDR3 comprises 11 residues. Germline V gene lookup returns CDR1 SQVTM and CDR2 ANQGSEA. The CDR3 sequence: CGVVARVTQYF. The CDR3 bases are TGCGGCGTTGTGGCGAGGGTTACGCAGTATTTT.

The chain recombines TRBV5-1 with TRBJ2-7; the match to TRBD2 covers 10 bases. Germline V gene lookup returns CDR1 SGHRS and CDR2 YFSETQ. The CDR3 is made up of 15 amino acids. V trimming: 0 bases; J trimming: 3 bases; junction bases outside the gene matches: 3. The CDR3, as DNA: TGCGCCAGCAGCTTGGAACTAGCGGGAAACTACGAGCAGTACTTC. Protein sequence: CASSLELAGNYEQYF.

This clonotype was seen many times. V usage is TRBV7-9 and J usage is TRBJ1-1; D remains ambiguous. CDR1 is SEHNR, CDR2 FQNEAQ, per germline (reference sequence). There are 12 residues in the CDR3. V lost 1 base and J 1 base, leaving 1 base between the germline ends. The CDR3 spells CASSLENTEAFF. CDR3 DNA sequence: TGTGCCAGCAGCTTAGAGAACACTGAAGCTTTCTTT.

This clonotype was detected ten times or more. The V gene is TRBV12-3 or TRBV12-4, the J gene TRBJ2-3; TRBD2 agrees at 7 bases. V shed 5 bases and J 2 bases; nucleotides not matched to a gene: 10. The length of the CDR3 is 16 residues. CDR3 coding DNA: TGTGCCAGCAGTCCCCCGGGAGCGGGGTTCACAGATACGCAGTATTTT. Its translation is CASSPPGAGFTDTQYF.

In its sample, this clonotype was seen a few times. The chain has TRBV4-1 and TRBJ2-3, with 8 bases matching TRBD2. From germline, CDR1 is MGHRA and CDR2 YSYEKL. The J segment lost 4 bases and the V segment lost 5 bases, leaving 11 bases of the junction unmatched. This CDR3 comprises 16 residues. As DNA, the CDR3 is TGCGCCAGCAGCACCCGGGGTAACGGGGGGGCAGATACGCAGTATTTT. Translating it yields CASSTRGNGGADTQYF.

V usage is TRBV12-3 or TRBV12-4 and J usage is TRBJ1-6; tentative D call: TRBD1 (5 bases). There are 12 residues in the CDR3. Trimming pared 5 bases from V and 7 bases from J, leaving 6 bases between. This chain's CDR3 is CASSRGNSPLHF. CDR3 sequence (DNA): TGTGCCAGCAGTAGGGGCAATTCACCCCTCCACTTT.

In its sample, this clonotype was seen many times. V gene TRBV29-1 combines with J gene TRBJ2-4; D gene ambiguous. The germline V gene has CDR1 SQVTM and CDR2 ANQGSEA. This CDR3 is built from 13 residues. Trimming removed 2 bases from V and 2 bases from J, with 7 bases in between. CDR3 DNA sequence: TGCAGCGTTGAATGGGAAACCAAAAACATTCAGTACTTC. This encodes CSVEWETKNIQYF.